This T cell receptor (beta chain) was profiled in a study of CXCR3-negative and CXCR3-positive naive CD8 T cells. Study details: About 135 million TRB reads in total, about 1.5 +/- 0.3 million per library. Findings and caveats of the study: The TRBV-TRBJ usage of naive CXCR3-negative and CXCR3-positive cells was similar, but that of memory cells differed.

CD45RO-CCR7+CD27+CD95- expression identified naive CD8+ T cells. Germline loops: CDR1 KGHSH, CDR2 LQKENI. This CDR3 region has 17 residues. Carrying UMI labels, the TRB cDNA libraries were prepared through 5' RACE. From the 5' RACE reads, TCRdb lists one entry per CDR3 protein and no DNA. This repertoire includes roughly 24,000 distinct CDR3 sequences. For this clonotype: Its antigen remains unidentified.

The chain joins TRBV18 to TRBJ1-4; the TCRdb call, TRBD1, lacks DNA for checking. Source material: naive CXCR3- CD8+ T cells from blood. Subset specified: CD45RO-CCR7+CD27+CD95- naive CD8+ T cells lacking CXCR3 (TNR3-). This TCR was recovered from a human donor in good health. Some clones in this sample may be carry-over from other donors' samples. CDR3 sequence: CASSQRLKRDTNEKLFF.